The rows below give T cell receptor beta chains drawn from one sample of a study of blood T cell repertoires in COVID-19. Profiling relied on immunoSEQ multiplex PCR, and the TCRdb table lists in-frame clones only, not all of them. The sample includes roughly 250,000 clones, more than 75% of them seen just once. The specimen was PBMCs or T cells enriched from blood (not recorded which). Receptors originate from a woman aged 45-65 years who had recovered from COVID-19. CDR3s include the opening cysteine and the closing phenylalanine or tryptophan. The order of the fields is V gene, D gene, J gene, clone size, CDR3 protein, CDR3 DNA. A D gene is named only where the DNA matches it firmly. Size is omitted from some rows. Given values are once, few, many or a class for expanded clones.

TRBV28	TRBD1	TRBJ1-5	-	CASSVRDRNQPQHF	TGTGCCAGCAGTGTCCGGGACAGAAATCAGCCCCAGCATTTT
TRBV25-1	TRBD2	TRBJ2-7	-	CASSEGGRLYEQYF	TGTGCCAGCAGTGAAGGCGGGAGACTTTACGAGCAGTACTTC
TRBV7-9	-	TRBJ2-1	-	CASSSLGRAASYNEQFF	TGTGCCAGCAGCTCCCTCGGGCGGGCAGCCTCCTACAATGAGCAGTTCTTC
TRBV27	TRBD1	TRBJ2-1	-	CASSSQGANNEQFF	TGTGCCAGCAGTTCCCAGGGGGCGAACAATGAGCAGTTCTTC
TRBV5-8	TRBD1	TRBJ2-7	-	CASSRDRAYEQYF	TGTGCCAGCAGTAGGGACAGAGCCTACGAGCAGTACTTC
TRBV5-1	-	TRBJ2-3	-	CASSLPEGATTSTDTQYF	TGCGCCAGCAGCTTACCCGAGGGCGCGACCACCAGCACAGATACGCAGTATTTT
TRBV10-2	TRBD1	TRBJ1-1	once	CASSDRDRSSFTEAFF	TGCGCCAGCAGTGACCGGGACAGGAGTTCCTTTACGGAAGCTTTCTTT
TRBV5-1	-	TRBJ2-5	-	CASSLEARASETQYF	TGCGCCAGCAGCTTGGAGGCCAGGGCGTCAGAGACCCAGTACTTC
TRBV23-1	TRBD2	TRBJ2-7	-	CASSQPTSGNDYEQYF	TGCGCCAGCAGTCAACCTACTAGCGGGAATGACTACGAGCAGTACTTC
TRBV4-3	-	TRBJ2-1	-	CASSQEGWANEQFF	TGCGCCAGCAGCCAAGAAGGCTGGGCTAATGAGCAGTTCTTC
TRBV7-9	-	TRBJ1-5	-	CASSLGQGTYQPQHF	TGTGCCAGCAGCTTGGGCCAGGGTACCTATCAGCCCCAGCATTTT
TRBV2	TRBD2	TRBJ2-1	-	CASSASSGIYNEQFF	TGTGCCAGCAGTGCCTCTAGCGGGATCTACAATGAGCAGTTCTTC
TRBV10-3	TRBD2	TRBJ2-3	once	CATLSGTSTDTQYF	TGTGCCACCCTTAGCGGGACTAGCACAGATACGCAGTATTTT
TRBV19	-	TRBJ2-2	-	CASSIRIEVAERTGELFF	TGTGCCAGTAGTATCCGGATTGAGGTAGCGGAGAGAACCGGGGAGCTGTTTTTT
TRBV28	TRBD1	TRBJ1-2	-	CASTYPPGQGNYGYTF	TGTGCCAGCACTTACCCTCCGGGACAGGGGAACTATGGCTACACCTTC
TRBV2	-	TRBJ2-6	once	CASSEPRGVAGANVLTF	TGTGCCAGCAGTGAACCTAGGGGTGTAGCTGGGGCCAACGTCCTGACTTTC
TRBV6-5	-	TRBJ1-6	-	CASSTRDKNNSPLHF	TGTGCCAGCAGTACCCGGGACAAAAATAATTCACCCCTCCACTTT
TRBV27	TRBD2	TRBJ2-5	-	CASSLGWGYGGQETQYF	TGTGCCAGCAGTTTAGGCTGGGGGTACGGGGGGCAAGAGACCCAGTACTTC
TRBV3-1/TRBV3-2	TRBD2	TRBJ2-3	-	CASSFASGRGTDTQYF	TGTGCCAGCAGTTTTGCTAGCGGGAGAGGCACAGATACGCAGTATTTT
TRBV2	TRBD1	TRBJ1-2	few	CASRPTGFGYTF	TGTGCCAGCAGACCGACAGGGTTTGGCTACACCTTC
TRBV6-5	-	TRBJ1-5	-	CASSPYGGNQPQHF	TGTGCCAGCAGCCCGTACGGAGGGAATCAGCCCCAGCATTTT
TRBV28	-	TRBJ2-7	-	CATKPSQPGTYEQYF	TGTGCCACCAAACCCTCCCAGCCAGGAACCTACGAGCAGTACTTC
TRBV3-1/TRBV3-2	TRBD2	TRBJ2-5	-	CASSTTSGDQETQYF	TGTGCCAGCAGCACGACTAGCGGGGACCAAGAGACCCAGTACTTC
TRBV7-8	TRBD1	TRBJ1-4	-	CASSFDGTGYEKLFF	TGTGCCAGCAGCTTCGACGGGACAGGTTACGAAAAACTGTTTTTT
TRBV12-5	-	TRBJ1-2	-	CASGQGGIGYGYTF	TGTGCTAGTGGACAAGGGGGAATAGGTTATGGCTACACCTTC
TRBV11-2	TRBD2	TRBJ2-1	-	CASSFLAVRNEQFF	TGTGCCAGCAGCTTCCTAGCGGTAAGGAATGAGCAGTTCTTC
TRBV29-1	-	TRBJ2-3	-	CSVDVREGTDTQYF	TGCAGCGTTGACGTCAGGGAAGGCACAGATACGCAGTATTTT
TRBV5-1	-	TRBJ2-5	-	CASSLAVQETQYF	TGCGCCAGCAGCTTGGCGGTCCAAGAGACCCAGTACTTC
TRBV19	-	TRBJ1-1	-	CASSISGVGEAFF	TGTGCCAGTAGTATTTCAGGGGTGGGTGAAGCTTTCTTT
TRBV7-9	TRBD2	TRBJ2-3	-	CASIPSSSGKTDTQYF	TGTGCCAGCATCCCTAGCTCTAGCGGGAAAACAGATACGCAGTATTTT
TRBV13	-	TRBJ2-2	-	CASSPHRADTGELFF	TGTGCCAGCAGCCCCCACAGGGCGGACACCGGGGAGCTGTTTTTT
TRBV6-6	-	TRBJ2-7	-	CASLRDYEQYF	TGTGCCAGCCTTCGGGATTACGAGCAGTACTTC
TRBV5-1	TRBD2	TRBJ2-1	-	CASSLAGASGSSYNEQFF	TGCGCCAGCAGCTTGGCGGGAGCTAGCGGGAGCTCCTACAATGAGCAGTTCTTC
TRBV5-6	-	TRBJ2-2	-	CASSFSSGRGYTGELFF	TGTGCCAGCAGCTTCTCTTCCGGCAGGGGATACACCGGGGAGCTGTTTTTT
TRBV19	-	TRBJ1-4	-	CASTLGGGSLFF	TGTGCCAGTACCCTCGGGGGAGGGTCACTGTTTTTT
TRBV30	-	TRBJ1-1	once	CAWNSKMNTEAFF	TGTGCCTGGAATTCAAAAATGAACACTGAAGCTTTCTTT
TRBV4-1	TRBD2	TRBJ2-3	-	CASSQDGGVDTQYF	TGCGCCAGCAGCCAAGATGGGGGGGTAGATACGCAGTATTTT
TRBV5-1	-	TRBJ2-7	-	CASSLVDSYRNEQYF	TGCGCCAGCAGCTTGGTCGATAGCTACAGGAACGAGCAGTACTTC
TRBV6-1	-	TRBJ2-2	few	CASSDPGPGELFF	TGTGCCAGCAGTGACCCAGGTCCCGGGGAGCTGTTTTTT
TRBV5-8	-	TRBJ1-1	-	CASSRTVVEAFF	TGTGCCAGCAGCAGGACAGTAGTTGAAGCTTTCTTT
TRBV28	-	TRBJ2-7	-	CASSLFGGGPYEQYF	TGTGCCAGCAGTTTATTCGGGGGAGGCCCCTACGAGCAGTACTTC
TRBV5-1	TRBD2	TRBJ2-3	once	CASSLGLAGGTDTQYF	TGCGCCAGCAGCTTGGGACTAGCGGGGGGCACAGATACGCAGTATTTT
TRBV30	TRBD1	TRBJ1-5	-	CAWRPTGGTYRRGNQPQHF	TGTGCCTGGAGACCCACAGGGGGCACATACAGGAGGGGCAATCAGCCCCAGCATTTT
TRBV5-6	-	TRBJ2-1	-	CASRDKRAGSYNEQFF	TGTGCCAGCAGGGACAAAAGAGCGGGCTCCTACAATGAGCAGTTCTTC
TRBV25-1	TRBD2	TRBJ2-2	-	CASSILAGGNTGELFF	TGTGCCAGCAGTATACTAGCGGGAGGAAACACCGGGGAGCTGTTTTTT
TRBV20-1	-	TRBJ2-7	few	CSARQGNEQYF	TGCAGTGCTAGACAGGGTAACGAGCAGTACTTC
TRBV5-4	TRBD1	TRBJ1-2	-	CASSEGQGHYGYTF	TGTGCCAGCAGCGAAGGACAGGGGCATTATGGCTACACCTTC
TRBV27	-	TRBJ1-2	-	CASSFPMSEVERWQHTSYGYTF	TGTGCCAGCAGTTTTCCGATGTCTGAGGTTGAAAGATGGCAGCACACCTCCTATGGCTACACCTTC
TRBV9	-	TRBJ2-2	-	CASSVAGGAGTGELFF	TGTGCCAGCAGCGTAGCTGGGGGCGCCGGCACCGGGGAGCTGTTTTTT
TRBV27	-	TRBJ2-1	few	CASSRLTSRAHEQFF	TGTGCCAGCAGCAGGCTAACTAGCAGAGCGCATGAGCAGTTCTTC
TRBV28	TRBD1	TRBJ1-2	-	CASSPWTGGNYGYTF	TGTGCCAGCAGTCCATGGACAGGGGGCAACTATGGCTACACCTTC
TRBV12-3/TRBV12-4	-	TRBJ2-3	-	CASSLSSTDTQYF	TGTGCCAGCAGTTTGTCAAGCACAGATACGCAGTATTTT
TRBV11-3	-	TRBJ2-5	-	CASSPPWDSPETQYF	TGTGCCAGCAGCCCCCCGTGGGACTCTCCGGAGACCCAGTACTTC